The clone carrying this T cell receptor (beta chain) was seen ten or more times. Its specificity is unknown. This sample was taken from a study of early T cells in non-severe SARS-CoV-2 infection. Whole-study findings and limits: Using VDJdb, the matching emphasized anti-spike CD8 responses while missing private and CD4 specificities.

Researchers tagged individual cDNA molecules with unique molecular identifiers. MiXCR, run by TCRdb on the 5' RACE reads, gives a single entry per CDR3 protein. The sample yields 50,000 to 60,000 distinct CDR3 sequences, around 9% seen once. Trimming shortened V by 5 bases and J by 0 bases, and 8 bases separated the two germline ends. The CDR3 has 13 amino acids. Germline values: CDR1 KGHSH, CDR2 LQKENI. V is TRBV18 and J is TRBJ2-7; no clear D. Sequenced input: whole blood. The sequence was collected from an adult who was a healthcare worker with PCR-confirmed SARS-CoV-2 infection or an uninfected control (not recorded which). CDR3 bases: TGTGCCAGCTCATCCCGGAGCTCCTACGAGCAGTACTTC. This encodes CASSSRSSYEQYF.